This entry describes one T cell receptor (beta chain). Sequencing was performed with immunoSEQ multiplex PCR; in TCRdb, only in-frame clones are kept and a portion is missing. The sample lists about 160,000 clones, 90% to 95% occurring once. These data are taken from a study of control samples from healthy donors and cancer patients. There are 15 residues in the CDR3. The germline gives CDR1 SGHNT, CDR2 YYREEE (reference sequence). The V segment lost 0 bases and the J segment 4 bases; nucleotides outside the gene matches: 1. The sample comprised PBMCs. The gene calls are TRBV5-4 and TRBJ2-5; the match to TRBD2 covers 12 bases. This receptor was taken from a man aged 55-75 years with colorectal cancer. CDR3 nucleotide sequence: TGTGCCAGCAGCTTGGGACTAGCGGGGGTAGAGACCCAGTACTTC. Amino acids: CASSLGLAGVETQYF.